The 7 T cell receptor beta chains listed next were all sequenced from one sample in a study of blood T cell repertoires in COVID-19. Generated by immunoSEQ multiplex PCR, the TCRdb table keeps only in-frame clones and is missing some. This sample yields about 300,000 clones, of which around nine tenths are seen a single time; about 6.8% belongs to the top ten. The sequenced material came from peripheral blood. These receptor sequences come from a woman aged 25 to 39 with COVID-19, enrolled during active disease.

The rearrangement links TRBV18 to TRBJ2-7; perhaps TRBD2 as D (6 bases). The CDR3 extends over 17 amino acids. Germline values: CDR1 KGHSH, CDR2 LQKENI. Trimming left V 0 bases short and J 0 bases short, with 15 bases between. CDR3 DNA sequence: TGTGCCAGCTCACCACCGGGACGGGACTGGAGCTCCTACGAGCAGTACTTC. This encodes CASSPPGRDWSSYEQYF.

This clone was detected only a few times. This rearrangement joins TRBV19 to TRBJ1-1; 7 nucleotides line up with TRBD1. Germline assignment: CDR1 LNHDA and CDR2 SQIVND (reference sequence). The length of the CDR3 is 14 residues. V lost 6 bases, J lost 2 bases, and 6 bases stayed unmatched. DNA for the CDR3: TGTGCCAGTAGCCTCGGGACAGATAACACTGAAGCTTTCTTT. Encoded protein: CASSLGTDNTEAFF.

The chain employs TRBV29-1 and TRBJ2-4, with 10 positions matching TRBD1. Germline assignment: CDR1 SQVTM and CDR2 ANQGSEA. V shed 7 bases and J 6 bases; nucleotides not matched to a gene: 3. CDR3 size: 12 residues. CDR3 nucleotide sequence: TGCAGCGGTGGACAGGGGGGAAACATTCAGTACTTC. It codes for CSGGQGGNIQYF.

This chain joins TRBV6-6 and TRBJ1-2, with TRBD1 as a possible D gene (6 bases). The CDR3 is 12 amino acids. Germline lookup yields CDR1 MNHNY and CDR2 SVGAGI (reference sequence). V shed 6 bases and J shed 4 bases, with 9 bases lying between them. The CDR3 nucleotides read TGTGCCAGCAGCAGGGGAGCCTATGGCTACACCTTC. This encodes CASSRGAYGYTF.

The chain recombines TRBV7-3 with TRBJ2-3; 7 positions agree with TRBD2. Trimming took 5 bases from V and 3 from J; bases not matched to a gene: 11. This CDR3 spans 16 amino acids. Germline V gives CDR1 SGHTA, CDR2 FQGTGA. CDR3 DNA: TGTGCCAGCAGCCCAAGAGGCGGGAGTTCGACAGATACGCAGTATTTT. This gives the protein CASSPRGGSSTDTQYF.

The chain is built from TRBV7-9 and TRBJ2-1, with 12 positions matching TRBD2. There are 14 residues in the CDR3. The V gene's germline CDR1 is SEHNR and CDR2 FQNEAQ (reference sequence). The ends lost 5 bases at V and 8 bases at J; junction bases unmatched: 4. The CDR3 sequence: CASSRLAGAYEQFF. In DNA form, the CDR3 reads TGTGCCAGCAGCCGACTAGCGGGAGCGTATGAGCAGTTCTTC.

V gene TRBV20-1 combines with J gene TRBJ2-3, with 7 bases aligning to TRBD1. This CDR3 has 15 residues. Germline V gene data show CDR1 as DFQATT and CDR2 as SNEGSKA (reference sequence). With V trimmed by 3 bases and J by 3 bases, 9 bases remained unmatched. The DNA for the CDR3 is TGCAGTGCTAGTATTGTAGACAGGGTTACAGATACGCAGTATTTT. Amino acids: CSASIVDRVTDTQYF.